This T cell receptor beta chain was sequenced during a study of T cell repertoires in cytomegalovirus infection (dated by TCRdb to between 2018 and 2021). About the investigation overall: Donor HLA type was relevant to the analysis, as public TCR beta signatures indicated carriage of CMV infection together with the matching HLA type. The research as a whole found: The ex vivo response was dominated by HLA-C-restricted CMV-specific TCR beta clonotypes, which also provided the single most frequent clonotype in two of eight donors. Carriers of CMV infection plus the relevant HLA type were discriminated by the cumulative frequency of public TCR beta family members in the study cohort and in an independent approximately 400-donor cohort.

According to the germline V gene (reference sequence), CDR1 reads SEHNR and CDR2 reads FQNEAQ. From its cysteine to its phenylalanine, the CDR3 spans 12 amino acids. Just CDR3 DNA is preserved here, 36 bases in frame from base 1. The junction shows trimming of 5 bases on V and 7 bases on J, plus 9 bases between the germline ends. Instrument used: Illumina HiSeq 1500. TCRdb itself trimmed the public reads at Q25 with fastp, ran MiXCR and retained productive beta chains. Each CDR3 protein gets just one entry, which takes the most common genes and DNA from the rows behind it. The table for this sample lists around 100,000 distinct CDR3 sequences; 15% to 20% of them were counted only once. Around 8.2% of the sample belongs to the ten largest clones. This clonotype was seen at least ten times. What antigen it recognizes has not been identified. Base qualities are missing; no much larger clone stands one base away.

The chain uses TRBV7-9 and TRBJ1-5; the D gene cannot be resolved reliably. Input material: PBMCs. This TCR was sampled from a human donor in good health (CMV status not recorded). Some clones in this sample may be carry-over from other donors' samples. The DNA sequence reads TGTGCCAGCAGCGTCTTCGGGCAGCCCCAGCATTTT. It translates to CASSVFGQPQHF.